This T cell receptor (beta chain) is from a study of blood T cells in healthy people across ages (dated by TCRdb to 2013 to 2016). For the study in its entirety: In model experiments, roughly one uniquely barcoded TCR beta cDNA molecule per two T cells was captured by template switching. The study measured age-related changes in TCR beta repertoire diversity using deep sequencing normalized with unique cDNA molecular identifiers. The donors were split into four age groups: young (average around 15 years), middle-aged (39), aged (more than 60) and long-lived (more than 80). Using the same blood draw, the study looked at two additional independent replicas of 1 million unique cDNA reads for two donors, one aged 18 to 30 and the other aged 80 or older. What the work shows at the level of the full study, not this receptor alone: The percentage of naive T cells measured by flow cytometry correlated strongly with observed TCR beta diversity. Estimates of total diversity based on one million sequenced T cells were considered lower bounds and underestimates. As age increased, observed TCR beta diversity per million T cells dropped in a roughly linear way, and a significant reduction was already evident by age 40. Compared with the aged group, the long-lived group had more naive CD4+ T cells, fewer expanded clones and increased TCR diversity, a pattern suggesting age selection. Bulk unsorted PBMC profiling prevented conclusive comparison of naive and antigen-experienced compartments. Because the CMV infection status of the donors was unknown, age-related changes in expanded clonotypes may potentially have been confounded.

Trimming costs V 3 bases and J 0 bases, and their ends lie 12 bases apart. From its cysteine to its phenylalanine, the CDR3 spans 16 amino acids. The kept DNA is CDR3 alone, 48 bases in frame from the first base. The germline V gene encodes CDR1 MNHEY and CDR2 SVGAGI. Donors were 35 to 40 systemically healthy Caucasian individuals from Russia aged 6 to 90 years. Roughly 11 milliliters of peripheral blood were drawn from each donor into EDTA-treated Vacutainer tubes. PBMCs were isolated by Ficoll-Paque density-gradient centrifugation, with at least 6 million obtained per sample. Trizol reagent was used to extract total RNA from PBMCs, with at least 6 micrograms per sample. Naive CD45RAhigh/CD27high T cell percentages were measured by flow cytometry on a PBMC aliquot from every donor. Libraries were constructed by 5' RACE. The sequencing machine was an Illumina HiSeq 2500. A second roughly 6 to 11 cycle PCR used a sample-barcoded 5' primer and a J-beta primer mix. A template-switch 5' adaptor carrying 12 random nucleotides introduced a unique molecular identifier onto each TCR beta cDNA molecule. Each sample yielded at least 3 million CDR3-containing paired-end reads. The Mint cDNA synthesis kit, primed by a TRBC-specific oligonucleotide, was used to synthesize first-strand cDNA from all RNA. After uracil-DNA glycosylase treatment, a first 18-cycle PCR used universal primers M1SS and BC2_uni_R on all cDNA. From the authors' description of their analysis: Each sample was normalized by randomly selecting 1 million high-quality reads, each carrying a distinct molecular identifier. Instead of being binned into consensus sequences, reads that shared molecular identifiers were thrown out. MiTCR, set to a Q25 quality threshold and the strictest error-elimination algorithm, was used for CDR3 identification, clonotype clustering and error correction. Lower-bound total TCR beta diversity was estimated with a nonparametric unseen species model using Euler transformation. The raw public reads went through TCRdb reprocessing: fastp at Q25, MiXCR clone calling, in-frame beta chains kept. All rows with the same CDR3 protein become a single entry with the most common DNA and genes. The authors' filters were not applied to this entry. This sample is represented by 750,000 to 1,000,000 distinct CDR3 sequences; about 28% of them were singletons. Roughly a tenth of the sample is in the top ten clones.

This clonotype has only a few counts. The clone's antigen remains unknown. No base qualities exist here, and no much larger clone lies one base off it. The sample was also reused in another study, on T cells of mothers and their children. As noted in the second study: Nine systemically healthy Caucasian individuals served as donors, namely three mothers together with their six children. cDNA synthesis used all of the extracted RNA, with roughly 1.5 ug of RNA in each 15 ul reaction. In the second PCR, the M1S primer introduced both the sample barcodes and 2-4 random nucleotides. Over 8 million TCR beta CDR3 reads were obtained for each mother, and approximately 2.9 million reads were obtained for each child. In both related and unrelated pairs, thymic selection shapes the output of TCR recombination in a similar way, with inherited differences having only a minor effect. Normalized repertoire overlap in related mother-child pairs was always slightly higher than in unrelated mother-child pairs, but the difference was never significant. Persistent microchimeric T cell clones were not detected, at a sensitivity of approximately 93 clones per million clonotypes. Deep NGS was used in the study to compare the TCR beta repertoires of mothers and children and to look for features that separate related mother-child pairs from unrelated individuals. Mothers averaged around 40 +/- 4 years of age and children averaged about 10 +/- 4 years. After adapter ligation with NEBNext reagents, the libraries were sequenced on Illumina HiSeq 2000 with 100+100 nt paired-end reads. To avoid cross-contamination, the mother libraries and the child libraries were prepared a month apart and sequenced in separate runs. Each donor had between roughly 450,000 and 2,100,000 distinct TCR beta clonotypes identified. Naive TCR beta clonotypes were estimated from low-frequency clonotypes matched to each donor's FACS-determined naive share, without sorting.

The sequencing input was blood. The source of this sequence is a woman aged 40 to 50 in good health. The chain links TRBV6-5 with TRBJ2-4, with the D gene not clear enough to name. The DNA sequence is TGTGCCAGCAGTTATTCGGCGTCGATAGCCAAAAACATTCAGTACTTC. The resulting protein is CASSYSASIAKNIQYF.